This is a list of T cell receptor beta chains from one sample in a study of T cell changes during pregnancy in multiple sclerosis. Clones were read by immunoSEQ multiplex PCR, and TCRdb kept only the in-frame ones, dropping some. The sample contains around 62,000 clones, around 91% of which appear only once. Sequenced material: peripheral blood, taken in the second trimester of pregnancy. These receptors were collected from a female donor in good health, enrolled as a control in a pregnancy study. Both conserved end residues are part of each CDR3. A D gene is named only where the DNA matches it firmly. Some rows have no size entry. The others give once, few or many, or a class for an expanded clone.

cdr3_aa: CARALIRDNEQFF
cdr3_nt: TGTGCCAGGGCCCTTATCAGGGACAATGAGCAGTTCTTC
d_call: NA
j_call: TRBJ2-1
v_call: TRBV7-9
cdr3_length: 13
clone_size: NA

cdr3_aa: CASGTQGSDDIQYF
cdr3_nt: TGTGCCAGCGGCACGCAGGGAAGTGATGACATTCAGTACTTC
d_call: NA
j_call: TRBJ2-4
v_call: TRBV28
cdr3_length: 14
clone_size: NA

cdr3_aa: CASSDRTVWGYTF
cdr3_nt: TGTGCCAGCAGTGATAGGACTGTATGGGGCTACACCTTC
d_call: NA
j_call: TRBJ1-2
v_call: TRBV2
cdr3_length: 13
clone_size: once

cdr3_aa: CASSNRLNTEAFF
cdr3_nt: TGTGCCAGTAGTAACAGGCTGAACACTGAAGCTTTCTTT
d_call: NA
j_call: TRBJ1-1
v_call: TRBV19
cdr3_length: 13
clone_size: NA

cdr3_aa: CASSLRDGGKAFF
cdr3_nt: TGTGCCAGCAGCTTAAGGGACGGGGGAAAAGCTTTCTTT
d_call: NA
j_call: TRBJ1-1
v_call: TRBV11-1
cdr3_length: 13
clone_size: NA

cdr3_aa: CASSSSGVSYEQYF
cdr3_nt: TGTGCCAGCAGCTCCTCAGGGGTCTCCTACGAGCAGTACTTC
d_call: NA
j_call: TRBJ2-7
v_call: TRBV7-9
cdr3_length: 14
clone_size: NA

cdr3_aa: CASGRTGGAYYEQYF
cdr3_nt: TGCGCCAGCGGAAGAACAGGGGGCGCCTACTACGAGCAGTACTTC
d_call: TRBD1
j_call: TRBJ2-7
v_call: TRBV5-1
cdr3_length: 15
clone_size: once

cdr3_aa: CASRTQGMGNQPQHF
cdr3_nt: TGTGCCAGCAGGACACAGGGAATGGGCAATCAGCCCCAGCATTTT
d_call: NA
j_call: TRBJ1-5
v_call: TRBV2
cdr3_length: 15
clone_size: NA

cdr3_aa: CAWSGLAHDNEQFF
cdr3_nt: TGTGCCTGGAGTGGGCTAGCGCATGACAATGAGCAGTTCTTC
d_call: NA
j_call: TRBJ2-1
v_call: TRBV30
cdr3_length: 14
clone_size: NA

cdr3_aa: CASSYSSSAWPQHF
cdr3_nt: TGTGCCAGCAGTTACTCTAGCAGCGCGTGGCCCCAGCATTTT
d_call: NA
j_call: TRBJ1-5
v_call: TRBV6-5
cdr3_length: 14
clone_size: NA

cdr3_aa: CASSVGRMSSGANVLTF
cdr3_nt: TGTGCCAGCAGCGTAGGTAGAATGAGCTCTGGGGCCAACGTCCTGACTTTC
d_call: NA
j_call: TRBJ2-6
v_call: TRBV9
cdr3_length: 17
clone_size: once

cdr3_aa: CASSNRGQNTEAFF
cdr3_nt: TGTGCCAGCAGTAACAGGGGACAGAACACTGAAGCTTTCTTT
d_call: TRBD1
j_call: TRBJ1-1
v_call: TRBV6-1
cdr3_length: 14
clone_size: NA

cdr3_aa: CASSLSYGPYEQYF
cdr3_nt: TGTGCCAGCAGTTTATCGTACGGTCCGTACGAGCAGTACTTC
d_call: NA
j_call: TRBJ2-7
v_call: TRBV27
cdr3_length: 14
clone_size: NA

cdr3_aa: CASSLPYSDYGYTF
cdr3_nt: TGTGCCAGTAGCTTACCGTACAGTGACTATGGCTACACCTTC
d_call: NA
j_call: TRBJ1-2
v_call: TRBV19
cdr3_length: 14
clone_size: NA

cdr3_aa: CASSPGTAENSPLHF
cdr3_nt: TGCGCCAGCAGCCCCGGGACAGCCGAAAATTCACCCCTCCACTTT
d_call: TRBD1
j_call: TRBJ1-6
v_call: TRBV5-1
cdr3_length: 15
clone_size: NA

cdr3_aa: CASSQLVSGGSFQETQYF
cdr3_nt: TGCGCCAGCAGCCAATTGGTATCCGGGGGGAGTTTTCAGGAGACCCAGTACTTC
d_call: TRBD2
j_call: TRBJ2-5
v_call: TRBV4-1
cdr3_length: 18
clone_size: NA

cdr3_aa: CATLGQGNTGGQFF
cdr3_nt: TGTGCCACCCTCGGACAGGGTAATACGGGGGGGCAGTTCTTC
d_call: NA
j_call: TRBJ2-1
v_call: TRBV27
cdr3_length: 14
clone_size: NA

cdr3_aa: CASSYGTSGLNEQFF
cdr3_nt: TGTGCCAGCAGCTACGGGACTAGCGGACTAAATGAGCAGTTCTTC
d_call: TRBD2
j_call: TRBJ2-1
v_call: TRBV11-2
cdr3_length: 15
clone_size: NA